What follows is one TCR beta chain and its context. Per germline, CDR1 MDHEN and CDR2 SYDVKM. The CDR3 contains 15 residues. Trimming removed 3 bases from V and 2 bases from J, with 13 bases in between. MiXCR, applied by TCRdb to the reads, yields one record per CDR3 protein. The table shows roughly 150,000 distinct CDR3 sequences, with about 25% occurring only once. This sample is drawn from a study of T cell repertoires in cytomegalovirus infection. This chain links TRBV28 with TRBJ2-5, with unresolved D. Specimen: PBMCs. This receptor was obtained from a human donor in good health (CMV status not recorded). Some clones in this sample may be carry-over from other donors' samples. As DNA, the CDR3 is TGTGCCAGCAGTTTCAGTAGTTCGGCACAAGAGACCCAGTACTTC. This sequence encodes CASSFSSSAQETQYF.